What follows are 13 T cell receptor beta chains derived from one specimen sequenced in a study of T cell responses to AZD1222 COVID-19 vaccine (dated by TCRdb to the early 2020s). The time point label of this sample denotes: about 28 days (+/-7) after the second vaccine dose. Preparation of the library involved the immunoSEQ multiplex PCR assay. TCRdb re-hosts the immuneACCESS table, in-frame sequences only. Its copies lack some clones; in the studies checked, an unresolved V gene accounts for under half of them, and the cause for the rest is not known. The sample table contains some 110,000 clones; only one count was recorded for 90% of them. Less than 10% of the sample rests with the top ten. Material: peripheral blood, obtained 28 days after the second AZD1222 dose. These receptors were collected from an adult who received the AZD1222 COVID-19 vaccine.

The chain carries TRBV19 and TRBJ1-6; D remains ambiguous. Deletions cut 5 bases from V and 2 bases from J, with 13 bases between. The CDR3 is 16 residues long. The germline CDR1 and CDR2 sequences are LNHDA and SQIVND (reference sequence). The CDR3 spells CASSDSLGTYNSPLHF. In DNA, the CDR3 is TGTGCCAGTAGTGACTCCCTCGGGACCTATAATTCACCCCTCCACTTT. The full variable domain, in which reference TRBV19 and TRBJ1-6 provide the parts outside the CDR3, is DGGITQSPKYLFRKEGQNVTLSCEQNLNHDAMYWYRQDPGQGLRLIYYSQIVNDFQKGDIAEGYSVSREKKESFPLTVTSAQKNPTAFYLCASSDSLGTYNSPLHFGNGTRLTVT.

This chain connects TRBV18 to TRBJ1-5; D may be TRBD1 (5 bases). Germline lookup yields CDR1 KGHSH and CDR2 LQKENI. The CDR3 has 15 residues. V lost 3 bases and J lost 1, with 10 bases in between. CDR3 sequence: CASSPTRVSNQPQHF. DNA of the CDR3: TGTGCCAGCTCACCGACCAGGGTGAGCAATCAGCCCCAGCATTTT.

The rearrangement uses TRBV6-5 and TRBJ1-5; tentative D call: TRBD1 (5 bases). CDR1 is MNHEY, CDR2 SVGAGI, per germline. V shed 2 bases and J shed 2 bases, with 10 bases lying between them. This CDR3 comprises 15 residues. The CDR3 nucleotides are TGTGCCAGCAGTTACAGAAGGGGTGGCAATCAGCCCCAGCATTTT. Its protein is CASSYRRGGNQPQHF.

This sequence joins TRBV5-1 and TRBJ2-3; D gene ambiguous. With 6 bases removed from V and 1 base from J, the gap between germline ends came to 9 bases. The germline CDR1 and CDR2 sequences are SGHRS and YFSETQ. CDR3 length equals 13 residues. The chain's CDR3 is CASTVPGTDTQYF. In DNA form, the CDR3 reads TGCGCCAGCACCGTCCCGGGCACAGATACGCAGTATTTT.

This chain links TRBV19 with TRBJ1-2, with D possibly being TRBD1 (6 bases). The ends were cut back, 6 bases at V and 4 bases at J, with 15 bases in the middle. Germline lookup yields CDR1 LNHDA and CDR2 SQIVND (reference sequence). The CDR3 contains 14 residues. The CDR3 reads CASRQQGHGYGYTF. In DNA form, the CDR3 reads TGTGCCAGTAGACAACAGGGACACGGCTATGGCTACACCTTC. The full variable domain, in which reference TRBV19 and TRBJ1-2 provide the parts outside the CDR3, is DGGITQSPKYLFRKEGQNVTLSCEQNLNHDAMYWYRQDPGQGLRLIYYSQIVNDFQKGDIAEGYSVSREKKESFPLTVTSAQKNPTAFYLCASRQQGHGYGYTFGSGTRLTVV.

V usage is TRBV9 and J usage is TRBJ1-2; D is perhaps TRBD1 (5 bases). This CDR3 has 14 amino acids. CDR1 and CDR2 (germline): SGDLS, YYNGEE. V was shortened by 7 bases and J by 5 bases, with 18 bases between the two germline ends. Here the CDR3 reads CASARQGLTYGYTF. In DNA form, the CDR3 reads TGTGCCAGCGCGAGGCAGGGACTGACTTATGGCTACACCTTC.

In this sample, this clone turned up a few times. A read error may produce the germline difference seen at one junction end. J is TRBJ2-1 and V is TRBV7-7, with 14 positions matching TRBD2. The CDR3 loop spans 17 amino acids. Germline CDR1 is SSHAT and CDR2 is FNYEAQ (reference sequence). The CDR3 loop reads CASSPRLAGGPGNEQFF. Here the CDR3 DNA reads TGTGCTAGCAGCCCAAGACTAGCGGGGGGGCCGGGAAATGAGCAGTTCTTC.

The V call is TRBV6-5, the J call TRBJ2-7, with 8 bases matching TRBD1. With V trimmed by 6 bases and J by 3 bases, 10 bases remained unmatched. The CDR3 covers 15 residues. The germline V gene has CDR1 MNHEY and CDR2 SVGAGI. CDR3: CASRHRDRTYYEQYF. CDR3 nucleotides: TGTGCCAGCAGACACCGGGACAGGACATACTACGAGCAGTACTTC.

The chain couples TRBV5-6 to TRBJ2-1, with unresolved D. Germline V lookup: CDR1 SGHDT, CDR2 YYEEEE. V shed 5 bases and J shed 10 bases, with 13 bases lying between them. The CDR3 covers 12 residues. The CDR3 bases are TGTGCCAGCAGGAGGCCTCCGAGGGAGCAGTTCTTC. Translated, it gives CASRRPPREQFF. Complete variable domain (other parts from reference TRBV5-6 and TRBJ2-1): DAGVTQSPTHLIKTRGQQVTLRCSPKSGHDTVSWYQQALGQGPQFIFQYYEEEERQRGNFPDRFSGHQFPNYSSELNVNALLLGDSALYLCASRRPPREQFFGPGTRLTVL.

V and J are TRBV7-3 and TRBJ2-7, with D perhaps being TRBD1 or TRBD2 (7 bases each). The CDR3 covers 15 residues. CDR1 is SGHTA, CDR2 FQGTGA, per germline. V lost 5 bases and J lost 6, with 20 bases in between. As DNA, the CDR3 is TGTGCCAGCAGCCCAGGGGGGGACGAACGAATCGAGCAGTACTTC. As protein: CASSPGGDERIEQYF.

The chain's CDR3 is CASSPRSGDTQYF. CDR3 DNA: TGTGCCAGCTCACCAAGATCCGGGGATACGCAGTATTTT. The chain is built from TRBV18 and TRBJ2-3, with D unresolved. Germline V gene lookup returns CDR1 KGHSH and CDR2 LQKENI. Trimming stripped 2 bases from V and 6 bases from J, with 9 bases between. CDR3 length equals 13 residues.

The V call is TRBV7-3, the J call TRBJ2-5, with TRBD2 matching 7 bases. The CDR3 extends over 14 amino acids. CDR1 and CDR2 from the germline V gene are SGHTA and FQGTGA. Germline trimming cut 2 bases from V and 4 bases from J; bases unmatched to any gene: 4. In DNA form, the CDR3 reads TGTGCCAGCAGCTTAGTTGCGGGGGTAGAGACCCAGTACTTC. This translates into CASSLVAGVETQYF.

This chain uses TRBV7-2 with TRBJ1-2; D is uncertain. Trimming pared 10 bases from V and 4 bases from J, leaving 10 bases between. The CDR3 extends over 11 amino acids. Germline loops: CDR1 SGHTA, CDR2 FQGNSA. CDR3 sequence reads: CATRRAYGYTF. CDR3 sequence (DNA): TGTGCCACGCGACGGGCCTATGGCTACACCTTC.